Shown below are 10 T cell receptor beta chains from a single sample sequenced in a study of blood T cell repertoires in COVID-19. Repertoires were generated with immunoSEQ multiplex PCR, while TCRdb's copy carries only in-frame clones and drops some. Of fewer than 200,000 clones detected, approximately 84% appear once; the ten largest clones hold 7.7%. Sequenced input: peripheral blood. Receptors were obtained from a middle-aged man who had recovered from COVID-19.

The chain uses TRBV10-3 and TRBJ1-1; 7 positions agree with TRBD1. Losses at the gene ends were 11 bases for V and 3 bases for J; bases not matched to a gene: 3. The germline CDR1 and CDR2 sequences are ENHRY and SYGVKD. The CDR3 consists of 11 residues. The CDR3 bases are TGTGCCGTCGACAGGGACACTGAAGCTTTCTTT. Its protein is CAVDRDTEAFF.

A few counts support this clone. The J gene is TRBJ1-6, the V gene TRBV5-1, with TRBD1 identical over 7 bases. V trimming: 1 base; J trimming: 0 bases; junction bases outside the gene matches: 7. Germline assignment: CDR1 SGHRS and CDR2 YFSETQ. This CDR3 region has 18 residues. CDR3 sequence (DNA): TGCGCCAGCAGCTTGATGGACAGGACGAGCTCCTATAATTCACCCCTCCACTTT. This gives the protein CASSLMDRTSSYNSPLHF.

The V and J genes are TRBV4-3 and TRBJ2-7; D unresolved. Germline V gene data show CDR1 as LGHNA and CDR2 as YSLEER. Trimming cost V 1 base and J 5 bases, with 9 bases left between them. The CDR3 sequence is 13 residues long. In DNA form, the CDR3 reads TGCGCCAGCAGCCAAGGTAGATTCCACGAGCAGTACTTC. Protein product: CASSQGRFHEQYF.

J is TRBJ1-2 and V is TRBV2; D remains ambiguous. Trimming took off 6 bases at V and 7 bases at J, with 18 bases between the two ends. Germline V gene lookup returns CDR1 SNHLY and CDR2 FYNNEI. The CDR3 contains 14 residues. Here the CDR3 reads CASRSQTIQSGYTF. The CDR3 nucleotides read TGTGCCAGCAGGTCCCAGACGATACAGTCTGGCTACACCTTC.

Only a few counts were recorded for this clone. V is TRBV4-3 and J is TRBJ1-2; 10 bases align to TRBD1. This CDR3 spans 13 amino acids. V was pared by 4 bases and J by 8 bases, with 4 bases of the junction left unmatched. CDR1 is LGHNA and CDR2 is YSLEER in the germline V gene. CDR3 amino acids: CASSPGQGFGYTF. CDR3 nucleotide sequence: TGCGCCAGCAGCCCGGGACAGGGGTTCGGCTACACCTTC.

This CDR3 is CATGGPGDTQYF. The CDR3 region has the DNA TGTGCCACGGGGGGGCCTGGAGATACGCAGTATTTT. V gene TRBV7-6 combines with J gene TRBJ2-3, with 8 nucleotides matching TRBD2. Germline V lookup: CDR1 SGHVS, CDR2 FNYEAQ. The CDR3 contains 12 residues. The V gene end was trimmed by 10 bases and the J gene end by 5 bases; junction bases not matched to a gene: 5.

The CDR3 DNA follows: TGTGCCAGCACTCCCGGGACAGGCGAAAAACTGTTTTTT. It specifies CASTPGTGEKLFF. This chain links TRBV28 with TRBJ1-4, with 8 bases aligning to TRBD1. The junction had 6 bases not matched to a gene; V was cut back by 7 bases and J by 8 bases. CDR3 length: 13 amino acids. Germline CDR1 is MDHEN and CDR2 is SYDVKM.

This clone occurred once. The chain uses TRBV5-4 and TRBJ2-7, with 7 bases lining up with TRBD1. Trimming removed 0 bases from V and 7 bases from J; junction bases left unmatched: 7. This CDR3 region has 14 residues. CDR1 is SGHNT, CDR2 YYREEE, per germline (reference sequence). This CDR3 reads CASSLGDRADEQYF. The CDR3 nucleotides read TGTGCCAGCAGCTTGGGAGACAGGGCAGATGAGCAGTACTTC.

The V and J genes are TRBV5-6 and TRBJ1-1; D is ambiguous. Germline-derived CDR1 and CDR2 are SGHDT and YYEEEE. The V end was cut by 6 bases, the J end by 1 base, with 22 bases between. The CDR3 is made up of 17 amino acids. This chain's CDR3 is CASNHLGRHRGNTEAFF. CDR3 nucleotides: TGTGCCAGCAACCACTTGGGGAGACACCGGGGGAACACTGAAGCTTTCTTT.

As to this clone: The same CDR3 can be traced to other DNA sequences in this sample. The chain combines TRBV19 with TRBJ2-7, with 9 nucleotides matching TRBD2. V was clipped by 6 bases and J by 1 base; unmatched bases: 4. Per the germline V gene, CDR1 is LNHDA and CDR2 is SQIVND (reference sequence). This CDR3 has 14 amino acids. The CDR3 region has the DNA TGTGCCAGTAGCCCGGGACTAGCTTCCTACGAGCAGTACTTC. It specifies CASSPGLASYEQYF.